This T cell receptor (beta chain) stems from a study of T cell repertoires in cytomegalovirus infection. The wider study: It can be stated that public TCR beta signatures indicated CMV infection as well as a matching HLA type. Overall study results and limits: It was HLA-C-restricted CMV-specific TCR beta clonotypes that dominated the response ex vivo.

This clonotype was seen ten or more times. The antigen is unknown. Using its own MiXCR run on the reads, TCRdb lists one record per CDR3 protein. Among around 530,000 distinct CDR3 sequences listed, 15% to 20% were seen once. CDR1 and CDR2 from the germline V gene are SGHAT and FQNNGV. The ends were cut back, 0 bases at V and 2 bases at J, with 19 bases in the middle. The CDR3 totals 18 residues. Input material: CD8+ T cells from PBMCs. This TCR was recovered from a human donor in good health (CMV status not recorded). Some clones in this sample may be carry-over from other donors' samples. The V call is TRBV11-2, the J call TRBJ2-5; possibly TRBD2 for D (6 bases). The CDR3 region has the DNA TGTGCCAGCAGCTTAGATATGTGGCGACTAGGTCTACAAGAGACCCAGTACTTC. Translating gives CASSLDMWRLGLQETQYF. The entire variable domain, with the rest obtained from reference TRBV11-2 and TRBJ2-5, is as follows: EAGVAQSPRYKIIEKRQSVAFWCNPISGHATLYWYQQILGQGPKLLIQFQNNGVVDDSQLPKDRFSAERLKGVDSTLKIQPAKLEDSAVYLCASSLDMWRLGLQETQYFGPGTRLLVL.